The 30 T cell receptor beta chains below were found in one sample sequenced in a study of blood T cells in healthy people across ages. Together with a sample-barcoded 5' primer, a J-beta primer mix was included in a second PCR lasting about 6 to 12 cycles. TCRdb re-analysed the 5' RACE reads in MiXCR, keeping a single row per CDR3 protein. The sample consists of 1.2 million to 1.5 million distinct CDR3 sequences, almost 60% of them appearing once. The material sequenced was blood. These receptor sequences come from a man in his late teens or twenties in good health.

V is TRBV20-1 and J is TRBJ1-2, with a tentative D call TRBD1 (5 bases). Trimming removed 0 bases from V and 7 bases from J, with 12 bases in between. Germline CDR1 DFQATT, CDR2 SNEGSKA (reference sequence). The CDR3 has 13 residues. The CDR3 DNA reads as TGCAGTGCTAGAGATTTCAGGGTTCCTGGCTACACCTTC. Amino acids: CSARDFRVPGYTF.

This sequence joins TRBV29-1 and TRBJ1-1; D call uncertain. The CDR3 is 13 amino acids. The V gene lost 4 bases and the J gene lost 4 bases, with 13 bases spanning the gap. Germline values: CDR1 SQVTM, CDR2 ANQGSEA. CDR3 sequence reads: CSVAGEWTTEAFF. The CDR3 nucleotides are TGCAGCGTTGCCGGGGAGTGGACCACTGAAGCTTTCTTT.

This clonotype was observed a few times. The J gene is TRBJ2-5, the V gene TRBV7-9, with 7 bases matching TRBD1. The CDR3 loop spans 13 amino acids. With V trimmed by 7 bases and J by 2 bases, 4 bases remained unmatched. Germline loops: CDR1 SEHNR, CDR2 FQNEAQ (reference sequence). CDR3 sequence (DNA): TGTGCCAGCAACGGGACAGAACAAGAGACCCAGTACTTC. It yields the protein CASNGTEQETQYF.

This chain connects TRBV7-2 to TRBJ1-6; D is uncertain. CDR1 is SGHTA and CDR2 is FQGNSA in the germline V gene. The length of the CDR3 is 14 residues. Trimming took off 3 bases at V and 4 bases at J, with 7 bases between the two ends. The CDR3 region is CASSFGRYNSPLHF. In nucleotides, the CDR3 is TGTGCCAGCAGCTTCGGGCGTTATAATTCACCCCTCCACTTT.

The table lists this clonotype with a few counts. The chain joins TRBV12-3 or TRBV12-4 to TRBJ1-2; D is ambiguous. The CDR3 spans 13 residues. Trimming shortened V by 3 bases and J by 3 bases, and 8 bases separated the two germline ends. The CDR3 region is CASSLTAYYGYTF. DNA for the CDR3: TGTGCCAGCAGTTTGACGGCCTACTATGGCTACACCTTC.

The chain links TRBV20-1 to TRBJ2-7; D possibly matches TRBD1 or TRBD2 (5 bases each). CDR1 and CDR2 (germline): DFQATT, SNEGSKA (reference sequence). The CDR3 is 15 residues long. V was clipped by 0 bases and J by 3 bases, with 15 bases between them. The CDR3 reads CSARERGARNYEQYF. CDR3 in DNA: TGCAGTGCTAGAGAAAGAGGGGCGAGGAACTACGAGCAGTACTTC.

This clonotype turned up a few times. The chain combines TRBV15 with TRBJ2-1; D not certain. The CDR3 covers 11 residues. Germline V gene lookup returns CDR1 LNHNV and CDR2 YYDKDF (reference sequence). V was shortened by 4 bases and J by 9 bases, with 7 bases between the two germline ends. The CDR3 loop reads CATSIGSEQFF. The CDR3 DNA reads TGTGCCACCAGCATCGGCAGTGAGCAGTTCTTC.

V gene TRBV5-1 combines with J gene TRBJ2-4, with 12 nucleotides matching TRBD2. Near its end, the DNA agrees better with TRBJ2-7, so the J call may be wrong. This CDR3 has 17 residues. The germline V gene encodes CDR1 SGHRS and CDR2 YFSETQ. The CDR3 coding sequence is TGCGCCAGCAGCAGCCAAGGGACTAGCGGGCCCAACTACGAGCAGTACTTC. Its translation is CASSSQGTSGPNYEQYF.

A note on this clonotype: The junction departs from the called germline gene at one end, perhaps through a read error. The chain carries TRBV7-9 and TRBJ2-3; no firm D call. This CDR3 comprises 15 residues. CDR1 is SEHNR, CDR2 FQNEAQ, per germline (reference sequence). This CDR3 is CSSTFLTTLTDTQYF. The CDR3 DNA sequence: TGTTCCAGCACCTTTCTAACTACCCTCACAGATACGCAGTATTTT.

The rearrangement joins TRBV28 to TRBJ2-1; 9 nucleotides line up with TRBD1. CDR1 MDHEN and CDR2 SYDVKM come from the germline V gene. The trim removed 7 bases at V and 7 bases at J, leaving 2 bases unmatched. CDR3 length: 12 residues. In DNA, the CDR3 is TGTGCCAGCACAGACAGGGGGAATGAGCAGTTCTTC. Translation gives CASTDRGNEQFF.

V gene TRBV28 combines with J gene TRBJ1-2; 7 nucleotides line up with TRBD1. This CDR3 spans 13 amino acids. The ends lost 6 bases at V and 5 bases at J; junction bases unmatched: 6. CDR1 and CDR2 (germline): MDHEN, SYDVKM. The CDR3 nucleotides read TGTGCCAGCAGCTCCGCAGGGGGTTATGGCTACACCTTC. It encodes CASSSAGGYGYTF.

Only one count was recorded for this clonotype. This chain joins TRBV4-1 and TRBJ2-7, with TRBD1 matching 7 bases. Germline-derived CDR1 and CDR2 are MGHRA and YSYEKL. J was trimmed by 2 bases and V by 4 bases; bases with no gene match: 11. CDR3 length equals 16 residues. CDR3 DNA sequence: TGCGCCAGCAGCCTCCATCTCGGGACAGTACCCTACGAGCAGTACTTC. It translates to CASSLHLGTVPYEQYF.

The chain has TRBV28 and TRBJ2-5, with 12 bases matching TRBD2. There are 13 residues in the CDR3. Looked up from germline, CDR1 is MDHEN and CDR2 is SYDVKM. The junction had 4 bases not matched to a gene; V was cut back by 3 bases and J by 11 bases. The CDR3 DNA follows: TGTGCCAGCAGTTTTACTAGCGGGGGGTCTCAGTACTTC. Translation: CASSFTSGGSQYF.

This chain connects TRBV3-1 to TRBJ2-4, with 7 bases lining up with TRBD1. The J segment lost 0 bases and the V segment lost 2 bases, leaving 4 bases of the junction unmatched. Germline V lookup: CDR1 LGHDT, CDR2 YNNKEL (reference sequence). The CDR3 is 16 amino acids. The CDR3, as DNA: TGTGCCAGCAGCCAACGGGACAGCTTAGCCAAAAACATTCAGTACTTC. Translating it yields CASSQRDSLAKNIQYF.

V usage is TRBV4-2 and J usage is TRBJ2-1; TRBD2 matches 10 bases. Germline trimming cut 0 bases from V and 8 bases from J; bases unmatched to any gene: 4. Germline loops: CDR1 LGHNA, CDR2 YNFKEQ. The length of the CDR3 is 15 residues. The CDR3 sequence is CASSQESGREDEQFF. The CDR3, as DNA: TGTGCCAGCAGCCAAGAAAGCGGGAGGGAGGATGAGCAGTTCTTC.

The chain uses TRBV14 and TRBJ1-2; D unclear. The CDR3 extends over 14 amino acids. The germline CDR1 and CDR2 sequences are SGHDN and FVKESK. The germline V and J ends were trimmed by 6 bases and 1 base, with 12 bases remaining between them. The CDR3 reads CASSRRSFNYGYTF. CDR3 nucleotides: TGTGCCAGCAGTCGCCGGTCCTTTAACTATGGCTACACCTTC.

The table lists this clonotype with a few counts. Written as DNA, the CDR3 is TGTGCCAGCAGCGAGGGAAATAATGAAAAACTGTTTTTT. Its translation is CASSEGNNEKLFF. The chain links TRBV4-2 to TRBJ1-4; no definite D call. Germline assignment: CDR1 LGHNA and CDR2 YNFKEQ. V lost 5 bases, J lost 4 bases, and 8 bases lay in between. The CDR3 is made up of 13 amino acids.

This clonotype was observed a few times. The V gene is TRBV7-9, the J gene TRBJ2-1, with D perhaps matching TRBD1 (6 bases). Trimming left V 2 bases short and J 7 bases short, with 15 bases between. CDR3 length: 15 amino acids. The germline V gene has CDR1 SEHNR and CDR2 FQNEAQ (reference sequence). CDR3 residues: CASSLPDRPGNEQFF. The CDR3 DNA sequence: TGTGCCAGCAGCTTACCAGACAGGCCGGGGAATGAGCAGTTCTTC.

The chain recombines TRBV20-1 with TRBJ2-5; D possibly matches TRBD1 or TRBD2 (7 bases each). The J call is uncertain, as TRBJ2-7 better fits the DNA end. The germline V gene has CDR1 DFQATT and CDR2 SNEGSKA (reference sequence). This CDR3 spans 14 amino acids. The CDR3 loop reads CSAIGEGASYEQYF. The DNA for the CDR3 is TGCAGTGCTATAGGGGAGGGGGCATCCTACGAGCAGTACTTC.

This clonotype occurred a few times. This chain connects TRBV12-3 or TRBV12-4 to TRBJ2-7; D is perhaps TRBD2 (5 bases). The ends were cut back, 7 bases at V and 0 bases at J, with 19 bases in the middle. The CDR3 sequence is 16 residues long. DNA for the CDR3: TGTGCCAGCACTGAACCCGTAGCGCTGAGCTCCTACGAGCAGTACTTC. Translation: CASTEPVALSSYEQYF.

This clonotype was recorded a few times. The chain couples TRBV7-9 to TRBJ2-7, with 7 bases lining up with TRBD1. V trimming: 6 bases; J trimming: 2 bases; junction bases outside the gene matches: 7. Germline CDR1 is SEHNR and CDR2 is FQNEAQ (reference sequence). The CDR3 has 14 residues. CDR3 sequence: CASSLTGVPYEQYF. CDR3 sequence (DNA): TGTGCCAGCAGTTTAACAGGGGTTCCCTACGAGCAGTACTTC.

This clonotype was counted a few times. This sequence joins TRBV7-9 and TRBJ2-3, with TRBD2 identical over 11 bases. J lost 2 bases, V lost 1 base, and 5 bases had no gene match. The CDR3 is 17 amino acids. From germline, CDR1 is SEHNR and CDR2 FQNEAQ (reference sequence). The CDR3 is CASSLGRLAGFTDTQYF. The CDR3 nucleotides are TGTGCCAGCAGCTTAGGTAGACTAGCGGGATTCACAGATACGCAGTATTTT.

The genes are TRBV6-1 and TRBJ1-4; D gene uncertain. CDR1 and CDR2 from the germline V gene are MNHNS and SASEGT. The V gene lost 1 base and the J gene lost 1 base, with 7 bases spanning the gap. CDR3 length: 15 amino acids. CDR3 nucleotide sequence: TGTGCCAGCAGTGAAGGGAGCCTAACTAATGAAAAACTGTTTTTT. Its protein is CASSEGSLTNEKLFF.

This chain connects TRBV6-1 to TRBJ1-5; maybe TRBD1 (6 bases). V was shortened by 2 bases and J by 3 bases, with 11 bases between the two germline ends. This CDR3 comprises 15 residues. Germline CDR1 and CDR2: MNHNS and SASEGT. DNA of the CDR3: TGTGCCAGCAGTGAAAGTTGGGGGCCCAATCAGCCCCAGCATTTT. Translating gives CASSESWGPNQPQHF.

The chain combines TRBV11-2 with TRBJ2-5; perhaps TRBD1 as D (6 bases). Germline V CDR1 and CDR2: SGHAT, FQNNGV. Trimming stripped 2 bases from V and 2 bases from J, with 12 bases between. The CDR3 has 15 amino acids. The CDR3 here is CASSLWAGAQETQYF. CDR3 bases: TGTGCCAGCAGCTTATGGGCAGGGGCTCAAGAGACCCAGTACTTC.

This clonotype occurred once. The chain combines TRBV20-1 with TRBJ1-2; D gene ambiguous. CDR1 DFQATT and CDR2 SNEGSKA come from the germline V gene (reference sequence). Between the trimmed V and J ends, which lost 5 bases and 7 bases, there was a span of 20 bases. The CDR3 runs 14 residues. In nucleotides, the CDR3 is TGCAGTGCTGTGGACCCCGTTGGGAGTCGTGGCTACACCTTC. This gives the protein CSAVDPVGSRGYTF.

The chain uses TRBV4-1 and TRBJ2-7; TRBD2 might be the D (5 bases). With 3 bases removed from V and 5 bases from J, the gap between germline ends came to 17 bases. Germline loops: CDR1 MGHRA, CDR2 YSYEKL. This CDR3 is 15 amino acids long. This CDR3 reads CASSHLLGSVHEQYF. The CDR3 nucleotides are TGCGCCAGCAGCCACTTACTAGGTAGTGTACACGAGCAGTACTTC.

The sample holds a few counts of this clonotype. The V gene is TRBV7-2, the J gene TRBJ2-1; D is unresolved. V lost 5 bases and J lost 10, with 12 bases in between. Germline V gene data show CDR1 as SGHTA and CDR2 as FQGNSA. This CDR3 has 12 amino acids. CDR3 DNA: TGTGCCAGCAGCCACCCTGTCGGCGAGCAGTTCTTC. This encodes CASSHPVGEQFF.

This chain uses TRBV7-2 with TRBJ2-1; no clear D. The CDR3 extends over 13 amino acids. Germline lookup yields CDR1 SGHTA and CDR2 FQGNSA. Trimming took 1 base from V and 10 from J, leaving 11 bases between them. CDR3 DNA sequence: TGTGCCAGCAGCTTAGACCGTCTGACAGAGCAGTTCTTC. Translated: CASSLDRLTEQFF.

The rearrangement links TRBV27 to TRBJ2-1; no reliable D call. V lost 4 bases to trimming and J lost 8 bases, with 9 bases between them. There are 12 residues in the CDR3. The germline CDR1 and CDR2 sequences are MNHEY and SMNVEV (reference sequence). The CDR3, as DNA: TGTGCCAGCAGTTGGGATGGGGATGAGCAGTTCTTC. Translation gives CASSWDGDEQFF.